Each of the 25 T cell receptor beta chains below was sequenced from the same sample in a study of blood T cell repertoires in COVID-19. Method: immunoSEQ multiplex PCR; TCRdb's copy keeps in-frame clones and lacks some. The top ten clones hold around 1% of a sample with some 350,000 clones, approximately 92% of them seen once. The sequenced sample was PBMCs or T cells enriched from blood (not recorded which). The source is a young man who had recovered from COVID-19.

This clone was seen more than once but under ten times. The V call is TRBV19, the J call TRBJ2-1; D is perhaps TRBD1 (7 bases). The CDR3 has 15 residues. V was trimmed by 10 bases and J by 1 base, leaving 17 bases between them. Germline V gives CDR1 LNHDA, CDR2 SQIVND (reference sequence). The CDR3 here is CATRGALVSYNEQFF. The CDR3 coding sequence is TGTGCCACCAGGGGGGCTCTGGTGTCCTACAATGAGCAGTTCTTC.

This clone occurred a few times. This chain joins TRBV7-9 and TRBJ1-3, with no clear D. This CDR3 has 17 amino acids. Germline CDR1 is SEHNR and CDR2 is FQNEAQ (reference sequence). Trimming stripped 2 bases from V and 0 bases from J, with 14 bases between. CDR3 DNA sequence: TGTGCCAGCAGCTTAAAAGGTCCGCGGAGCTCTGGAAACACCATATATTTT. Encoded protein: CASSLKGPRSSGNTIYF.

The chain is built from TRBV3-1 (or the pseudogene TRBV3-2) and TRBJ2-5, with TRBD1 matching over 9 bases. CDR1 is LGHDT, CDR2 YNNKEL, per germline (reference sequence). V lost 4 bases to trimming and J lost 7 bases; unmatched junction nucleotides: 4. The CDR3 has 13 amino acids. The CDR3 loop is CASSPQGQGTQYF. CDR3 sequence (DNA): TGTGCCAGCAGCCCGCAGGGACAGGGGACCCAGTACTTC.

The chain recombines TRBV4-1 with TRBJ1-6; D is unclear. Germline-derived CDR1 and CDR2 are MGHRA and YSYEKL. With 4 bases removed from V and 0 bases from J, the gap between germline ends came to 10 bases. The CDR3 extends over 16 amino acids. CDR3 nucleotide sequence: TGCGCCAGCAGCCCAGTCGGGTTCTCCTATAATTCACCCCTCCACTTT. Its translation: CASSPVGFSYNSPLHF.

The chain has TRBV12-5 and TRBJ1-1; the D gene is possibly TRBD1 (6 bases). V was shortened by 6 bases and J by 2 bases, with 10 bases between the two germline ends. Germline CDR1 and CDR2: LGHNT and FRNRAP. The CDR3 sequence is 13 residues long. CDR3 protein: CASGPGHNTEAFF. CDR3 DNA: TGTGCTAGTGGCCCGGGACACAACACTGAAGCTTTCTTT.

This chain joins TRBV14 and TRBJ2-7, with a tentative D call TRBD1 (5 bases). V lost 2 bases and J lost 0, with 11 bases in between. The length of the CDR3 is 15 residues. Germline CDR1 and CDR2: SGHDN and FVKESK. CDR3 residues: CASSQLDRASYEQYF. CDR3 nucleotide sequence: TGTGCCAGCAGCCAATTAGACAGAGCCTCCTACGAGCAGTACTTC.

The V call is TRBV5-1, the J call TRBJ1-2; unclear D gene. The CDR3 runs 12 residues. Germline assignment: CDR1 SGHRS and CDR2 YFSETQ. Trimming removed 3 bases at V and 8 bases at J, with 11 bases between. CDR3 loop: CASSSGESGYTF. Here the CDR3 DNA reads TGCGCCAGCAGCTCCGGGGAGAGCGGCTACACCTTC.

The V call is TRBV7-2, the J call TRBJ1-1; perhaps TRBD1 as D (6 bases). CDR1 is SGHTA, CDR2 FQGNSA, per germline. This CDR3 is 14 amino acids long. V was cut by 6 bases and J by 5 bases, with 16 bases left in between. As DNA, the CDR3 is TGTGCCAGCAGTAAACAGGGAAAGGGAACTGAAGCTTTCTTT. Translating it yields CASSKQGKGTEAFF.

CDR3 DNA: TGCACCAGCAGCCAAGATGCTAGCGGTTCCTACAATGAGCAGTTCTTC. Amino acid sequence: CTSSQDASGSYNEQFF. The chain carries TRBV1 and TRBJ2-1; the table gives TRBD2 as D, unverified against the DNA. TRBV1 is reported as a pseudogene. The CDR3 runs to 16 residues.

This clone was recorded only once. The rearrangement joins TRBV19 to TRBJ2-2; 10 bases align to TRBD1. The V gene end was trimmed by 6 bases and the J gene end by 6 bases; junction bases not matched to a gene: 7. Germline CDR1 and CDR2: LNHDA and SQIVND (reference sequence). CDR3 size: 15 residues. In nucleotides, the CDR3 is TGTGCCAGTAGCCGGGACAGGGGAAGGTCCGGGGAGCTGTTTTTT. Translating gives CASSRDRGRSGELFF. Complete variable domain (other parts from reference TRBV19 and TRBJ2-2): DGGITQSPKYLFRKEGQNVTLSCEQNLNHDAMYWYRQDPGQGLRLIYYSQIVNDFQKGDIAEGYSVSREKKESFPLTVTSAQKNPTAFYLCASSRDRGRSGELFFGEGSRLTVL.

V gene TRBV18 combines with J gene TRBJ2-2; 9 bases align to TRBD2. Looked up from germline, CDR1 is KGHSH and CDR2 is LQKENI. V lost 6 bases, J lost 0 bases, and 17 bases stayed unmatched. The CDR3 runs to 20 residues. The CDR3 bases are TGTGCCAGCTCGCAGTCCTTAGCGGGGGCCCACACTTCGAACACCGGGGAGCTGTTTTTT. The encoded protein is CASSQSLAGAHTSNTGELFF. Complete variable domain (other parts from reference TRBV18 and TRBJ2-2): NAGVMQNPRHLVRRRGQEARLRCSPMKGHSHVYWYRQLPEEGLKFMVYLQKENIIDESGMPKERFSAEFPKEGPSILRIQQVVRGDSAAYFCASSQSLAGAHTSNTGELFFGEGSRLTVL.

CDR3 sequence reads: CASSLDRGSSYEQYF. In DNA, the CDR3 is TGTGCCAGCAGCCTCGACCGAGGATCCTCCTACGAGCAGTACTTC. This chain links TRBV5-4 with TRBJ2-7; no reliable D call. Germline loops: CDR1 SGHNT, CDR2 YYREEE (reference sequence). This CDR3 is built from 15 residues. V dropped 4 bases and J dropped 0 bases, with 14 bases sitting between them.

This clone was recorded a few times. This chain joins TRBV27 and TRBJ1-2; TRBD1 matches at 9 bases. This CDR3 spans 19 amino acids. The junction had 18 bases not matched to a gene; V was cut back by 4 bases and J by 3 bases. Germline V gene lookup returns CDR1 MNHEY and CDR2 SMNVEV (reference sequence). The CDR3 is CASSSAGTGRIGGDYGYTF. The CDR3 nucleotides read TGTGCCAGCAGTTCGGCCGGGACAGGGAGAATCGGGGGTGACTATGGCTACACCTTC.

Only one count was recorded for this clone. The chain is built from TRBV2 and TRBJ2-1, with 8 bases fitting TRBD2. V was clipped by 5 bases and J by 5 bases; unmatched bases: 5. The CDR3 is made up of 14 amino acids. Germline lookup yields CDR1 SNHLY and CDR2 FYNNEI. The CDR3 nucleotides read TGTGCCAGCAGTCGGACTAGCCGCGACAATGAGCAGTTCTTC. Protein sequence: CASSRTSRDNEQFF. Filled out from reference TRBV2 and TRBJ2-1, the complete variable domain reads EPEVTQTPSHQVTQMGQEVILRCVPISNHLYFYWYRQILGQKVEFLVSFYNNEISEKSEIFDDQFSVERPDGSNFTLKIRSTKLEDSAMYFCASSRTSRDNEQFFGPGTRLTVL.

This rearrangement joins TRBV6-2 or TRBV6-3 to TRBJ1-2; weak D call: TRBD1 (6 bases). Germline values: CDR1 MNHEY, CDR2 SVGEGT. The V gene lost 5 bases and the J gene lost 9 bases, with 16 bases spanning the gap. The CDR3 has 13 amino acids. This chain's CDR3 is CASSRDTTLRYTF. For the CDR3, the DNA is TGTGCCAGCAGTCGGGACACGACCTTGCGCTACACCTTC.

The chain combines TRBV3-1 (or the pseudogene TRBV3-2) with TRBJ2-1; D might be TRBD2 (5 bases). The CDR3 is 14 residues long. The germline V gene has CDR1 LGHDT and CDR2 YNNKEL (reference sequence). Trimming shortened V by 4 bases and J by 3 bases, and 10 bases separated the two germline ends. This chain's CDR3 is CASSPSGVYNEQFF. CDR3 bases: TGTGCCAGCAGCCCCAGCGGAGTCTACAATGAGCAGTTCTTC.

The rearrangement uses TRBV6-2 or TRBV6-3 and TRBJ1-1; D is unclear. Germline CDR1 reads MNHEY; CDR2 reads SVGEGT. The V end lost 0 bases, the J end lost 2 bases, and 22 bases lay between the germline ends. The CDR3 loop spans 19 amino acids. The CDR3 reads CASSYSNGGAGSRNTEAFF. CDR3 bases: TGTGCCAGCAGTTACTCGAACGGTGGTGCAGGATCGCGCAACACTGAAGCTTTCTTT.

The chain links TRBV28 to TRBJ2-7; D is possibly TRBD1 (5 bases). Germline V gives CDR1 MDHEN, CDR2 SYDVKM. The CDR3 spans 14 residues. V lost 4 bases to trimming and J lost 3 bases, with 13 bases between them. The CDR3 DNA follows: TGTGCCAGCAGTTCGACAGCCCATAGCTACGAGCAGTACTTC. Translation gives CASSSTAHSYEQYF.

This clone was seen just once. The chain links TRBV6-5 to TRBJ1-6; no reliable D call. Trimming removed 8 bases from V and 5 bases from J, with 7 bases in between. Germline assignment: CDR1 MNHEY and CDR2 SVGAGI. The CDR3 consists of 12 residues. Here the CDR3 reads CASRVNNSPLHF. CDR3 nucleotides: TGTGCCAGCCGAGTTAATAATTCACCCCTCCACTTT.

The genes are TRBV28 and TRBJ1-5; 9 bases align to TRBD1. V shed 3 bases, J shed 6 bases, and the junction held 9 bases outside the gene matches. The CDR3 length is 16 residues. CDR1 and CDR2 from the germline V gene are MDHEN and SYDVKM. The CDR3 nucleotides are TGTGCCAGCAGTTTTTTGGGACAGGGAGACGGTCAGCCCCAGCATTTT. Translation gives CASSFLGQGDGQPQHF.

The V and J genes are TRBV2 and TRBJ2-7, with 8 bases matching TRBD1. J lost 2 bases, V lost 8 bases, and 5 bases had no gene match. Per the germline V gene, CDR1 is SNHLY and CDR2 is FYNNEI. The CDR3 spans 13 residues. The CDR3 DNA sequence: TGTGCCAGCGGATGGGACAGGCCCTACGAGCAGTACTTC. It translates to CASGWDRPYEQYF.

This clone was detected only once. V is TRBV19 and J is TRBJ1-2; tentatively, D is TRBD1 (6 bases). The V gene lost 6 bases and the J gene lost 6 bases, with 14 bases spanning the gap. This CDR3 is built from 13 residues. The germline gives CDR1 LNHDA, CDR2 SQIVND (reference sequence). The CDR3 loop is CASRIQGENGYTF. In DNA form, the CDR3 reads TGTGCCAGTAGGATACAGGGTGAGAATGGCTACACCTTC. The full variable domain, completed using reference TRBV19 and TRBJ1-2, is DGGITQSPKYLFRKEGQNVTLSCEQNLNHDAMYWYRQDPGQGLRLIYYSQIVNDFQKGDIAEGYSVSREKKESFPLTVTSAQKNPTAFYLCASRIQGENGYTFGSGTRLTVV.

The chain joins TRBV4-2 to TRBJ2-7; no clear D. The germline V gene encodes CDR1 LGHNA and CDR2 YNFKEQ. This CDR3 is 13 amino acids long. V lost 0 bases, J lost 3 bases, and 6 bases lay in between. CDR3 nucleotides: TGTGCCAGCAGCCAAGACCCCCACTACGAGCAGTACTTC. It specifies CASSQDPHYEQYF.

The chain combines TRBV6-5 with TRBJ1-1; the D gene is possibly TRBD1 (6 bases). V shed 8 bases and J shed 3 bases, with 13 bases lying between them. The germline gives CDR1 MNHEY, CDR2 SVGAGI. This CDR3 is 13 amino acids long. The CDR3 region is CASRQEGDTEAFF. The DNA of the CDR3 is TGTGCCAGCCGACAGGAAGGGGACACTGAAGCTTTCTTT.

J is TRBJ2-3 and V is TRBV27; D gene unclear. The CDR3 runs to 14 residues. Per the germline V gene, CDR1 is MNHEY and CDR2 is SMNVEV (reference sequence). Trimming pared 2 bases from V and 11 bases from J, leaving 17 bases between. DNA for the CDR3: TGTGCCAGCAGTTTAGGGCTCGGCCGCCAAGGGCAGTATTTT. Translated: CASSLGLGRQGQYF.